This paragraph covers one T cell receptor (beta chain) sequence. This table comes from immunoSEQ multiplex PCR, and its TCRdb copy is limited to in-frame clones, with some not included. This table has 85,000 to 95,000 clones, about 87% appearing once. The CDR3 has 14 residues. Germline CDR1 LNHDA, CDR2 SQIVND (reference sequence). Trimming removed 5 bases at V and 9 bases at J, with 19 bases between. This entry belongs to a study of control samples from healthy donors and cancer patients. Sample: blood. The sequence was collected from a woman in her 70s in good health. V and J are TRBV19 and TRBJ1-2; maybe TRBD1 (5 bases). The DNA of the CDR3 is TGTGCCAGTAGTTACAGCGGGACGTCGAAAAGCTACACCTTC. Translation: CASSYSGTSKSYTF. The complete variable domain, with remaining parts taken from reference TRBV19 and TRBJ1-2, reads DGGITQSPKYLFRKEGQNVTLSCEQNLNHDAMYWYRQDPGQGLRLIYYSQIVNDFQKGDIAEGYSVSREKKESFPLTVTSAQKNPTAFYLCASSYSGTSKSYTFGSGTRLTVV.